These 30 T cell receptor beta chains came from one sample sequenced in a study of human T cells and chemical hapten exposure. TCRdb independently ran MiXCR on the RACE reads; one entry per CDR3 protein. The data contain 60,000 to 70,000 distinct CDR3 sequences, 10% to 11% of them seen just once; the ten biggest clones take up roughly 5.3%. The time point denotes: pre-sensitization, week 0. Described treatment: therapeutic diphenylcyclopropenone sensitization with weekly scalp DPC. Specimen: whole blood, collected in connection with sensitization to the hapten diphenylcyclopropenone (DPC). The receptor source for this set is a woman aged 50 to 60 with alopecia areata. Some clones in this sample may be carry-over from other donors' samples.

This clonotype was seen only a few times. V and J are TRBV9 and TRBJ2-3; the match to TRBD2 covers 7 bases. This CDR3 has 14 residues. J was trimmed by 4 bases and V by 0 bases; bases with no gene match: 2. Germline CDR1 is SGDLS and CDR2 is YYNGEE. The DNA of the CDR3 is TGTGCCAGCAGCGTAGCGGGGGGATCAGATACGCAGTATTTT. Translated, it gives CASSVAGGSDTQYF.

This clonotype was seen a handful of times. CDR3 region: CSARGDGVNEQFF. The DNA for the CDR3 is TGCAGTGCTAGAGGGGACGGCGTCAATGAGCAGTTCTTC. The gene calls are TRBV20-1 and TRBJ2-1; possibly TRBD1 or TRBD2 for D (5 bases each). CDR3 size: 13 residues. V was pared by 1 base and J by 6 bases, with 10 bases between. Germline-derived CDR1 and CDR2 are DFQATT and SNEGSKA (reference sequence).

This rearrangement joins TRBV15 to TRBJ2-2; 12 bases agree with TRBD2. The CDR3 consists of 17 residues. Germline-derived CDR1 and CDR2 are LNHNV and YYDKDF (reference sequence). V dropped 5 bases and J dropped 1; count of bases not matched to a gene: 5. The CDR3: CATSVTSGRKNTGELFF. Written as DNA, the CDR3 is TGTGCCACCAGCGTAACTAGCGGGAGGAAGAACACCGGGGAGCTGTTTTTT.

This clonotype showed up many times. The rearrangement joins TRBV20-1 to TRBJ2-3; TRBD2 aligns across 8 bases. In germline, CDR1 is DFQATT, CDR2 SNEGSKA (reference sequence). Unmatched junction bases numbered 9, after V lost 4 bases and J lost 0 bases. The CDR3 covers 16 residues. The CDR3 nucleotides are TGCAGTGCTAAGGTTACACTAGCGGCTAGCACAGATACGCAGTATTTT. This translates into CSAKVTLAASTDTQYF.

This clonotype was counted many times. V and J are TRBV28 and TRBJ1-6; perhaps TRBD1 as D (5 bases). V was cut by 6 bases and J by 10 bases, with 16 bases left in between. There are 14 residues in the CDR3. Germline CDR1 reads MDHEN; CDR2 reads SYDVKM. CDR3 coding DNA: TGTGCCAGCAGGTCCAGGGCCCCAGGGTCACCCCTCCACTTT. It codes for CASRSRAPGSPLHF.

This clonotype was seen ten or more times. The chain employs TRBV27 and TRBJ2-6; the match to TRBD1 covers 11 bases. Losses at the gene ends were 5 bases for V and 4 bases for J; bases not matched to a gene: 10. The CDR3 extends over 18 amino acids. Germline values: CDR1 MNHEY, CDR2 SMNVEV (reference sequence). The CDR3 DNA reads as TGTGCCAGCAGTCCCCGGGACAGGGGGGCCAGAGGGGCCAACGTCCTGACTTTC. Protein sequence: CASSPRDRGARGANVLTF.

This clonotype was seen a handful of times. The chain has TRBV30 and TRBJ2-3; 9 bases match TRBD2. This CDR3 has 14 amino acids. The junction had 2 bases not matched to a gene; V was cut back by 3 bases and J by 1 base. CDR1 GTSNPN and CDR2 SVGIG come from the germline V gene (reference sequence). CDR3 region: CAWRTSGGTDTQYF. The CDR3 nucleotides are TGTGCCTGGAGGACTAGCGGAGGCACAGATACGCAGTATTTT. The variable domain in full, with the rest retrieved from reference TRBV30 and TRBJ2-3, is SQTIHQWPATLVQPVGSPLSLECTVEGTSNPNLYWYRQAAGRGLQLLFYSVGIGQISSEVPQNLSASRPQDRQFILSSKKLLLSDSGFYLCAWRTSGGTDTQYFGPGTRLTVL.

This clonotype appeared a few times. The chain employs TRBV20-1 and TRBJ2-5; TRBD2 matches 7 bases. The germline V gene has CDR1 DFQATT and CDR2 SNEGSKA (reference sequence). The ends lost 0 bases at V and 4 bases at J; junction bases unmatched: 11. The CDR3 has 16 amino acids. The CDR3, as DNA: TGCAGTGCTAGAGATCTGGCGGGAGTTAATGGAGAGACCCAGTACTTC. It yields the protein CSARDLAGVNGETQYF.

The sample holds many counts of this clonotype. This chain uses TRBV6-5 with TRBJ2-1; 9 bases are a match to TRBD1. CDR3 length: 14 amino acids. Germline CDR1 and CDR2: MNHEY and SVGAGI. J gave up 9 bases and V 6 bases, and 9 bases lay outside the gene matches. CDR3 in amino acids: CASRPPGQGLEQFF. As DNA, the CDR3 is TGTGCCAGCAGACCTCCGGGACAGGGTCTTGAGCAGTTCTTC.

This clonotype occurred many times. This rearrangement joins TRBV7-9 to TRBJ1-1; D is uncertain. Germline V CDR1 and CDR2: SEHNR, FQNEAQ (reference sequence). V was trimmed by 1 base and J by 1 base, leaving 10 bases between them. The CDR3 runs 15 residues. The CDR3 bases are TGTGCCAGCAGCTTAGGAGCGGGTCCGAACACTGAAGCTTTCTTT. Its protein is CASSLGAGPNTEAFF.

The genes are TRBV2 and TRBJ2-1, with TRBD2 matching 8 bases. The V and J ends lost 1 base and 14 bases, in that order; junction bases with no gene match: 7. This CDR3 contains 13 residues. The V gene's germline CDR1 is SNHLY and CDR2 FYNNEI. This CDR3 is CASSEDYSGIKFF. The DNA for the CDR3 is TGTGCCAGCAGTGAAGACTATAGCGGGATAAAGTTCTTC.

The table lists this clonotype with a few counts. The chain couples TRBV7-9 to TRBJ2-7; a possible D gene is TRBD1 (6 bases). The V end was cut by 2 bases, the J end by 5 bases, with 19 bases between. CDR1 is SEHNR and CDR2 is FQNEAQ in the germline V gene (reference sequence). The CDR3 is made up of 16 amino acids. The CDR3 region is CASSLPPGQGSHEQYF. For the CDR3, the DNA is TGTGCCAGCAGCTTACCCCCTGGGCAGGGGAGCCACGAGCAGTACTTC.

This clonotype was counted ten times or more. J is TRBJ2-3 and V is TRBV18; 7 positions match TRBD2. The V gene's germline CDR1 is KGHSH and CDR2 LQKENI. V lost 1 base, J lost 0 bases, and 4 bases stayed unmatched. The CDR3 runs to 16 residues. CDR3 sequence: CASSPLLSGSTDTQYF. CDR3 bases: TGTGCCAGCTCACCACTGCTTAGCGGGAGCACAGATACGCAGTATTTT. The full variable domain, with the rest looked up from reference TRBV18 and TRBJ2-3, is NAGVMQNPRHLVRRRGQEARLRCSPMKGHSHVYWYRQLPEEGLKFMVYLQKENIIDESGMPKERFSAEFPKEGPSILRIQQVVRGDSAAYFCASSPLLSGSTDTQYFGPGTRLTVL.

The chain links TRBV21-1 to TRBJ2-5; the DNA was not compared with TRBD1, the D call given in the table. TRBV21-1 is a listed pseudogene. CDR3 length: 16 amino acids. CDR3 protein: CASSHGKGPYQETQYF. In DNA form, the CDR3 reads TGTGCCAGCAGCCACGGGAAGGGTCCGTACCAAGAGACCCAGTACTTC.

V and J are TRBV9 and TRBJ2-2; D tentatively reads TRBD1 or TRBD2 (6 bases each). The CDR3 length is 15 residues. CDR1 is SGDLS and CDR2 is YYNGEE in the germline V gene. Trimming pared 3 bases from V and 7 bases from J, leaving 16 bases between. CDR3 loop: CASSGYPGAGGELFF. The CDR3 DNA follows: TGTGCCAGCAGCGGATACCCGGGGGCCGGCGGGGAGCTGTTTTTT.

At least ten counts were recorded for this clonotype. This rearrangement joins TRBV2 to TRBJ2-6; no firm D call. There are 15 residues in the CDR3. In germline, CDR1 is SNHLY, CDR2 FYNNEI. V lost 6 bases and J lost 0, with 9 bases in between. CDR3: CASRSENSGANVLTF. The CDR3 region has the DNA TGTGCCAGCAGGTCGGAGAACTCTGGGGCCAACGTCCTGACTTTC.

In its sample, this clonotype was seen many times. This chain connects TRBV28 to TRBJ1-2; tentatively, D is TRBD1 (5 bases). V was clipped by 1 base and J by 4 bases, with 13 bases between them. The CDR3 runs to 15 residues. Germline V gene lookup returns CDR1 MDHEN and CDR2 SYDVKM. The CDR3 DNA reads TGTGCCAGCAGTTTATTAGGGGCGGCCCCCTATGGCTACACCTTC. Translated, it gives CASSLLGAAPYGYTF.

There are many counts of this clonotype. J is TRBJ2-6 and V is TRBV12-5, with 7 bases aligning to TRBD1. This CDR3 spans 16 amino acids. J was trimmed by 2 bases and V by 1 base; bases with no gene match: 2. The germline V gene has CDR1 LGHNT and CDR2 FRNRAP. The CDR3 coding sequence is TGTGCTAGTGGTTTGGAACAGGGGACTGGGGCCAACGTCCTGACTTTC. Translating gives CASGLEQGTGANVLTF. Looking up the rest from reference TRBV12-5 and TRBJ2-6 gives the full variable domain: DARVTQTPRHKVTEMGQEVTMRCQPILGHNTVFWYRQTMMQGLELLAYFRNRAPLDDSGMPKDRFSAEMPDATLATLKIQPSEPRDSAVYFCASGLEQGTGANVLTFGAGSRLTVL.

This clonotype was observed at least ten times. The V call is TRBV29-1, the J call TRBJ2-5; 7 nucleotides agree with TRBD1. The CDR3 consists of 12 residues. The junction had 4 bases not matched to a gene; V was cut back by 7 bases and J by 2 bases. Germline CDR1 reads SQVTM; CDR2 reads ANQGSEA. The CDR3 nucleotides are TGCAGCGCCCACAGGGGACAAGAGACCCAGTACTTC. Encoded protein: CSAHRGQETQYF. Based on the CDR3 plus reference TRBV29-1 and TRBJ2-5, the full variable domain is SAVISQKPSRDICQRGTSLTIQCQVDSQVTMMFWYRQQPGQSLTLIATANQGSEATYESGFVIDKFPISRPNLTFSTLTVSNMSPEDSSIYLCSAHRGQETQYFGPGTRLLVL.

In its sample, this clonotype was seen a few times. The CDR3 DNA follows: TGTGCCAGCAGCTTACAGGCTAGCGGGGCCCTAGATACGCAGTATTTT. Protein product: CASSLQASGALDTQYF. J is TRBJ2-3 and V is TRBV7-2; 9 bases fit TRBD2. J lost 5 bases, V lost 2 bases, and 8 bases had no gene match. CDR1 is SGHTA, CDR2 FQGNSA, per germline. The CDR3 loop spans 16 amino acids.

This clonotype was seen a handful of times. This chain links TRBV6-6 with TRBJ2-2, with D unresolved. The CDR3 runs to 14 residues. The V and J ends lost 7 bases and 2 bases respectively, with 11 bases between them. CDR1 is MNHNY and CDR2 is SVGAGI in the germline V gene (reference sequence). CDR3 region: CASIRRLNTGELFF. The CDR3 DNA reads as TGTGCCAGCATTCGCAGGCTCAACACCGGGGAGCTGTTTTTT.

This clonotype was counted many times. The V and J genes are TRBV7-2 and TRBJ1-5; the match to TRBD1 covers 7 bases. Germline CDR1 and CDR2: SGHTA and FQGNSA. Losses at the gene ends were 9 bases for V and 3 bases for J; bases not matched to a gene: 8. The CDR3 has 14 amino acids. The CDR3: CASRVQGDNQPQHF. As DNA, the CDR3 is TGTGCCAGTCGGGTGCAGGGGGACAATCAGCCCCAGCATTTT.

This clonotype was seen a handful of times. V and J are TRBV7-2 and TRBJ2-6, with a possible D match to TRBD1 (5 bases). Trimming stripped 5 bases from V and 0 bases from J, with 17 bases between. Germline V gene data show CDR1 as SGHTA and CDR2 as FQGNSA. The CDR3 consists of 18 residues. The CDR3 DNA reads as TGTGCCAGCAGCCTTAAGGGGCAGAGTAGCTCTGGGGCCAACGTCCTGACTTTC. Protein: CASSLKGQSSSGANVLTF. Variable domain in full (rest from reference TRBV7-2 and TRBJ2-6): GAGVSQSPSNKVTEKGKDVELRCDPISGHTALYWYRQSLGQGLEFLIYFQGNSAPDKSGLPSDRFSAERTGGSVSTLTIQRTQQEDSAVYLCASSLKGQSSSGANVLTFGAGSRLTVL.

This clonotype was observed at least ten times. The rearrangement joins TRBV6-2 or TRBV6-3 to TRBJ2-2; TRBD2 agrees at 7 bases. This CDR3 region has 15 residues. Germline V gives CDR1 MNHEY, CDR2 SVGEGT. V gave up 1 base and J gave up 5 bases; unmatched junction bases: 4. DNA for the CDR3: TGTGCCAGCAGTTACTGGCCCGGGAGGACCGGGGAGCTGTTTTTT. Translated, it gives CASSYWPGRTGELFF.

This chain links TRBV24-1 with TRBJ1-2; 7 positions match TRBD1. Germline values: CDR1 KGHDR, CDR2 SFDVKD. The CDR3 totals 14 residues. V gave up 1 base and J gave up 4 bases; unmatched junction bases: 2. DNA of the CDR3: TGTGCCACCAGTGATTTCAACAGGGGCTATGGCTACACCTTC. As protein: CATSDFNRGYGYTF.

This clonotype was detected a few times. The chain has TRBV13 and TRBJ1-5; possibly TRBD1 for D (5 bases). CDR1 is PRHDT, CDR2 FYEKMQ, per germline (reference sequence). Trimming took off 8 bases at V and 3 bases at J, with 14 bases between the two ends. This CDR3 comprises 14 residues. CDR3 loop: CASGTGRHNQPQHF. The CDR3 region has the DNA TGTGCCAGCGGGACCGGGAGACACAATCAGCCCCAGCATTTT.

The chain combines TRBV10-2 with TRBJ2-1, with D unclear. Germline CDR1 reads WSHSY; CDR2 reads SAAADI. V was cut by 6 bases and J by 2 bases, with 5 bases left in between. The CDR3 loop spans 12 amino acids. The CDR3 region has the DNA TGCGCCAGCAGGACGACCTACAATGAGCAGTTCTTC. Protein: CASRTTYNEQFF.

This clonotype was counted many times. The rearrangement joins TRBV12-3 or TRBV12-4 to TRBJ2-5; perhaps TRBD1 as D (7 bases). CDR3 size: 15 residues. V lost 6 bases and J 0 bases, leaving 14 bases between the germline ends. DNA for the CDR3: TGTGCCAGCAGGGGGGGACAGTCACACCAAGAGACCCAGTACTTC. This sequence encodes CASRGGQSHQETQYF.

The rearrangement uses TRBV6-1 and TRBJ1-1, with D possibly matching TRBD1 (5 bases). Germline CDR1 reads MNHNS; CDR2 reads SASEGT. V shed 7 bases and J shed 2 bases, with 11 bases lying between them. CDR3 length: 13 amino acids. The CDR3, as DNA: TGTGCCAGCACTCGGGGGATCAACACTGAAGCTTTCTTT. Amino acids: CASTRGINTEAFF.

This sequence joins TRBV18 and TRBJ1-5; no definite D call. Trimming removed 2 bases from V and 8 bases from J, with 13 bases in between. The CDR3 is 14 amino acids. The germline CDR1 and CDR2 sequences are KGHSH and LQKENI. This CDR3 reads CASSPMGPGKPQHF. CDR3 in DNA: TGTGCCAGCTCACCAATGGGCCCCGGAAAGCCCCAGCATTTT.